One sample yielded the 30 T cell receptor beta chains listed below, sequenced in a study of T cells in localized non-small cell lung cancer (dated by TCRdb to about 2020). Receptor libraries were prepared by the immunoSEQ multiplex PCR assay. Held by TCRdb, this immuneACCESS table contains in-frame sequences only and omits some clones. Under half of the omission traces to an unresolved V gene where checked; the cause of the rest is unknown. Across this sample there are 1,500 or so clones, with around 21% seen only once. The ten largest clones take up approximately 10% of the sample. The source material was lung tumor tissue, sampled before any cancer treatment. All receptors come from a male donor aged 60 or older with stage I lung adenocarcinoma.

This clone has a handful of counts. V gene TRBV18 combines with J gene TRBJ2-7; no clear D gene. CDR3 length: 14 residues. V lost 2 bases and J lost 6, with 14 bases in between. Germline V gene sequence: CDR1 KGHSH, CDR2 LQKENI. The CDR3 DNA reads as TGTGCCAGCTCACCATCCACAGACCCTAGCGAGCAGTACTTC. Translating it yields CASSPSTDPSEQYF. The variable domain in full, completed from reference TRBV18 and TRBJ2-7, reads NAGVMQNPRHLVRRRGQEARLRCSPMKGHSHVYWYRQLPEEGLKFMVYLQKENIIDESGMPKERFSAEFPKEGPSILRIQQVVRGDSAAYFCASSPSTDPSEQYFGPGTRLTVT.

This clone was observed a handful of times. The CDR3 coding sequence is TGTGCCAGCAGCCCTGACAGGGCAATCCACTATGGCTACACCTTC. Translating gives CASSPDRAIHYGYTF. The rearrangement joins TRBV9 to TRBJ1-2, with TRBD1 identical over 7 bases. V lost 4 bases and J lost 3; bases outside the gene matches: 9. The CDR3 is 15 residues long. Germline values: CDR1 SGDLS, CDR2 YYNGEE.

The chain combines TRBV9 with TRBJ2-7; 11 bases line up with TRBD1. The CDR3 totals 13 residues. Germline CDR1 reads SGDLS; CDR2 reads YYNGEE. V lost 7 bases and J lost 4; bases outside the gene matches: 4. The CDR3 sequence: CASAGTGGYEQYF. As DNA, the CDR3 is TGTGCCAGCGCCGGGACAGGGGGGTACGAGCAGTACTTC.

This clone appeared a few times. Here the CDR3 DNA reads TGCGCCAGCAGCCAAGATCTCAATAAGGAGACCCAGTACTTC. It translates to CASSQDLNKETQYF. V is TRBV1 and J is TRBJ2-5. TRBV1 is a documented pseudogene. CDR3 length equals 14 residues.

CDR3 residues: CASSIMVGNQPQHF. The CDR3 region has the DNA TGTGCCAGTAGTATAATGGTGGGGAATCAGCCCCAGCATTTT. V is TRBV19 and J is TRBJ1-5; D gene unclear. Germline CDR1 LNHDA, CDR2 SQIVND (reference sequence). The CDR3 has 14 amino acids. Trimming cost V 2 bases and J 4 bases, with 9 bases left between them.

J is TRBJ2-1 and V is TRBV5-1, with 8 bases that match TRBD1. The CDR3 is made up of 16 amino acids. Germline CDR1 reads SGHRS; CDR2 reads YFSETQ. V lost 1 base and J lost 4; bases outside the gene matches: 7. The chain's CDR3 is CASSLRDRGRYNEQFF. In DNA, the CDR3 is TGCGCCAGCAGCTTGCGCGACAGGGGCCGATACAATGAGCAGTTCTTC.

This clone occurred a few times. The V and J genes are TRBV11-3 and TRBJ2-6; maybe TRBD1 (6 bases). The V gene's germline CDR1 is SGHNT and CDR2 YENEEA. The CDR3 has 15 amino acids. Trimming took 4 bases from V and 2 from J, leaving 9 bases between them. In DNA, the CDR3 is TGTGCCAGCAGCTACAGGGAAGCTGGGGCCAACGTCCTGACTTTC. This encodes CASSYREAGANVLTF.

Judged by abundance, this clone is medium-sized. The CDR3 nucleotides read TGTGCCAGCAGCCCATCCGGGACTAGCGGGACGGATACGCAGTATTTT. It yields the protein CASSPSGTSGTDTQYF. J is TRBJ2-3 and V is TRBV11-3, with 13 bases lining up with TRBD2. V was pared by 5 bases and J by 6 bases, with 8 bases of the junction left unmatched. The length of the CDR3 is 16 residues. Germline-derived CDR1 and CDR2 are SGHNT and YENEEA. The variable domain in full, with the rest retrieved from reference TRBV11-3 and TRBJ2-3, is EAGVVQSPRYKIIEKKQPVAFWCNPISGHNTLYWYLQNLGQGPELLIRYENEEAVDDSQLPKDRFSAERLKGVDSTLKIQPAELGDSAVYLCASSPSGTSGTDTQYFGPGTRLTVL.

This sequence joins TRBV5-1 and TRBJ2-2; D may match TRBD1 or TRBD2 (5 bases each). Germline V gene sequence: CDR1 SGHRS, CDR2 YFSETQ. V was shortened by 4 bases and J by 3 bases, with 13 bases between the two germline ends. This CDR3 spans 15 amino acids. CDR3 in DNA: TGCGCCAGCAGCGTGGGGCTGGGGGACACCGGGGAGCTGTTTTTT. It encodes CASSVGLGDTGELFF. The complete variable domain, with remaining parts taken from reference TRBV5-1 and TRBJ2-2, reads KAGVTQTPRYLIKTRGQQVTLSCSPISGHRSVSWYQQTPGQGLQFLFEYFSETQRNKGNFPGRFSGRQFSNSRSEMNVSTLELGDSALYLCASSVGLGDTGELFFGEGSRLTVL.

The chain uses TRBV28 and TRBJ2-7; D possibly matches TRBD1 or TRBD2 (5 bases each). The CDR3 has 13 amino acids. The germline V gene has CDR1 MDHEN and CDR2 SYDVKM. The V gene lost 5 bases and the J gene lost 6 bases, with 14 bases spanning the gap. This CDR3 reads CASSQLRGSEQYF. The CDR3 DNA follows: TGTGCCAGCAGTCAGCTTCGGGGCAGCGAGCAGTACTTC.

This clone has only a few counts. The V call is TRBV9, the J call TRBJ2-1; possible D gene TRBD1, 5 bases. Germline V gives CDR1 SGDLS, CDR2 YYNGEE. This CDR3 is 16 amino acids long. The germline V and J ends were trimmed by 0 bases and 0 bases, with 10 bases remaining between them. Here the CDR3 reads CASSVEGQNSYNEQFF. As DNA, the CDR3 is TGTGCCAGCAGCGTAGAGGGGCAAAACTCCTACAATGAGCAGTTCTTC.

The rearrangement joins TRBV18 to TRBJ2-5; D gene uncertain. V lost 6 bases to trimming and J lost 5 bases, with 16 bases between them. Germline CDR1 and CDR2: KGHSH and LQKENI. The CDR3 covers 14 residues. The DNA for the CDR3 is TGTGCCAGCTCGCCTCAAGTACCCGCGGAGACCCAGTACTTC. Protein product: CASSPQVPAETQYF. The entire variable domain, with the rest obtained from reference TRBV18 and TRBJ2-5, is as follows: NAGVMQNPRHLVRRRGQEARLRCSPMKGHSHVYWYRQLPEEGLKFMVYLQKENIIDESGMPKERFSAEFPKEGPSILRIQQVVRGDSAAYFCASSPQVPAETQYFGPGTRLLVL.

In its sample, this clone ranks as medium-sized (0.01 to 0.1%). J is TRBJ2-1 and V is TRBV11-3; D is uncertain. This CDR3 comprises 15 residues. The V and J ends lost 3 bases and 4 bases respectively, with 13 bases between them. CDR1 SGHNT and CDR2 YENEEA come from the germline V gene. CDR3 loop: CASSFSDGSYNEQFF. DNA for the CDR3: TGTGCCAGCAGCTTCTCTGACGGGTCGTACAATGAGCAGTTCTTC.

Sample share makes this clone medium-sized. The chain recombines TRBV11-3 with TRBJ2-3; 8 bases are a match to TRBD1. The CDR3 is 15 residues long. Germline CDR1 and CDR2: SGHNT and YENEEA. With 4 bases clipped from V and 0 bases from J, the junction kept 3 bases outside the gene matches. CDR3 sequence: CASSWTGSSTDTQYF. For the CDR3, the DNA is TGTGCCAGCAGCTGGACAGGGTCTAGCACAGATACGCAGTATTTT.

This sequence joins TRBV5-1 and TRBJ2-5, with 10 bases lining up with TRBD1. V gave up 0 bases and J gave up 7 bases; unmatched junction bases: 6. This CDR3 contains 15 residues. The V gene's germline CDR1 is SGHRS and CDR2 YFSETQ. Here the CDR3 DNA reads TGCGCCAGCAGCTTGGAGGGGACAGGGGATGGGACCCAGTACTTC. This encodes CASSLEGTGDGTQYF.

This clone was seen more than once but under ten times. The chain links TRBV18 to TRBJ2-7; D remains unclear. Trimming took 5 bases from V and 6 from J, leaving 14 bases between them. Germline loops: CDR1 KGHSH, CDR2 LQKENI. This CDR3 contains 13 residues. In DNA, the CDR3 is TGTGCCAGCTCAGTAGGTAGGGTCGGCGAGCAGTACTTC. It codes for CASSVGRVGEQYF.

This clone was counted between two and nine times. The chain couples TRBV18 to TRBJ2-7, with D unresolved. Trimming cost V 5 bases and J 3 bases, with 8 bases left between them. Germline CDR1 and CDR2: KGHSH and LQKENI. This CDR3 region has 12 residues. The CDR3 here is CASSDTGYEQYF. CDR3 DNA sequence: TGTGCCAGCTCAGATACTGGCTACGAGCAGTACTTC. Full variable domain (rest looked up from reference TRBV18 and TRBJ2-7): NAGVMQNPRHLVRRRGQEARLRCSPMKGHSHVYWYRQLPEEGLKFMVYLQKENIIDESGMPKERFSAEFPKEGPSILRIQQVVRGDSAAYFCASSDTGYEQYFGPGTRLTVT.

CDR3 sequence (DNA): TGTGCCAGCAGCTTAGGCCTAGGAGTGGGTACGCAGTATTTT. As protein: CASSLGLGVGTQYF. The rearrangement links TRBV11-3 to TRBJ2-3; no firm D call. This CDR3 region has 14 residues. Germline lookup yields CDR1 SGHNT and CDR2 YENEEA. Trimming took 1 base from V and 8 from J, leaving 13 bases between them.

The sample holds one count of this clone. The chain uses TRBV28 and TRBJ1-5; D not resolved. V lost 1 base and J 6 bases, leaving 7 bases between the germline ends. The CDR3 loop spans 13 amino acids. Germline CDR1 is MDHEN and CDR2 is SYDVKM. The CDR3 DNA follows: TGTGCCAGCAGTTTATATAGAGGTCAGCCCCAGCATTTT. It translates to CASSLYRGQPQHF.

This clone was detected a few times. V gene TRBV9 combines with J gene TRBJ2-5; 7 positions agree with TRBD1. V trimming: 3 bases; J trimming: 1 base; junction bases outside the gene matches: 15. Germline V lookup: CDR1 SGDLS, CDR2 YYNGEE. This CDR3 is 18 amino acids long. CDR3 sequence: CASSAKRTQGFSQETQYF. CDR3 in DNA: TGTGCCAGCAGCGCGAAGAGAACACAGGGGTTCTCCCAAGAGACCCAGTACTTC.

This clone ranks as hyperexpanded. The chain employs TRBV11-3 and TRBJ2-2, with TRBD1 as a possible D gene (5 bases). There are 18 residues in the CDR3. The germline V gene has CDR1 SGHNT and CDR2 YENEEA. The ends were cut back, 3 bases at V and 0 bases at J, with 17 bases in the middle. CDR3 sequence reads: CASSLVFGADSNTGELFF. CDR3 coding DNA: TGTGCCAGCAGCTTGGTTTTTGGGGCGGATTCGAACACCGGGGAGCTGTTTTTT.

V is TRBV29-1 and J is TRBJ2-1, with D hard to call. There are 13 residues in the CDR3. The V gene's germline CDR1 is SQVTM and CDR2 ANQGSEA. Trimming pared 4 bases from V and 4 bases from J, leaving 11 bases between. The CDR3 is CSVVATRYNEQFF. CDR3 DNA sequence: TGCAGCGTTGTCGCTACCCGATACAATGAGCAGTTCTTC.

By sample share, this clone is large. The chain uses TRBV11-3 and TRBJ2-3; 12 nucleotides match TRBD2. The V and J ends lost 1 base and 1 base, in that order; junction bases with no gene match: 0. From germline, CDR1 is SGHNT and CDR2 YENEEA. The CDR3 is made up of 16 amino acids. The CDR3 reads CASSLGLAGGTDTQYF. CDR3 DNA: TGTGCCAGCAGCTTAGGACTAGCGGGAGGCACAGATACGCAGTATTTT.

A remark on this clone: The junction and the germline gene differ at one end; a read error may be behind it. The CDR3 here is CAISAVNTEAFF. In DNA form, the CDR3 reads TGTGCCATCAGTGCTGTGAACACTGAAGCTTTCTTT. The chain links TRBV6-8 to TRBJ1-1, with D unresolved. This CDR3 spans 12 amino acids. The germline V gene encodes CDR1 MNHGY and CDR2 SAAAGT.

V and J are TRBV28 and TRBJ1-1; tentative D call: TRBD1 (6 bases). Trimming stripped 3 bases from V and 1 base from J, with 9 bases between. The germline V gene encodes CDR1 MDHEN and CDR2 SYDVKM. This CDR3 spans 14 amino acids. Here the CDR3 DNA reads TGTGCCAGCAGTTTGGTGGGGGCGAACACTGAAGCTTTCTTT. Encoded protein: CASSLVGANTEAFF.

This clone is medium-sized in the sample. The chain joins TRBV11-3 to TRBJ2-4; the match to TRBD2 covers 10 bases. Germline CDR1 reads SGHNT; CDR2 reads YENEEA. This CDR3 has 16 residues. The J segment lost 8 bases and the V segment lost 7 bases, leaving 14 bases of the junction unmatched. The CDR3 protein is CASKPGLAAGRDIQYF. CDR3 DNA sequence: TGTGCCAGCAAGCCCGGACTAGCGGCGGGCAGGGACATTCAGTACTTC.

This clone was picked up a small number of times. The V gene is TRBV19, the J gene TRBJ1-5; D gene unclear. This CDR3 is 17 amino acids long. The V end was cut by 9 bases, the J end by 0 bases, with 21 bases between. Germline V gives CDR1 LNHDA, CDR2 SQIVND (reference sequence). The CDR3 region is CASLKTINAHSNQPQHF. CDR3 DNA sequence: TGTGCCAGCCTTAAGACTATCAATGCCCATAGCAATCAGCCCCAGCATTTT.

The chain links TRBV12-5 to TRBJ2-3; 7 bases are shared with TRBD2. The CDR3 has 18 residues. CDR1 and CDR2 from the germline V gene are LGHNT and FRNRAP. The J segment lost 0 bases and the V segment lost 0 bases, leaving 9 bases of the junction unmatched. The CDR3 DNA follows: TGTGCTAGTGGTTTGGTACGGGACGGGGGGACTAGCACAGATACGCAGTATTTT. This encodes CASGLVRDGGTSTDTQYF.

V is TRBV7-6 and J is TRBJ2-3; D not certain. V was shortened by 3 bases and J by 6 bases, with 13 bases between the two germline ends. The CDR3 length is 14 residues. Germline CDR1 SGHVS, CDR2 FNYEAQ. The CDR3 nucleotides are TGTGCCAGCAGCTTGATTCTGGTATCCGATACGCAGTATTTT. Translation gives CASSLILVSDTQYF. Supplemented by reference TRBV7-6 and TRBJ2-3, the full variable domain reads GAGVSQSPRYKVTKRGQDVALRCDPISGHVSLYWYRQALGQGPEFLTYFNYEAQQDKSGLPNDRFSAERPEGSISTLTIQRTEQRDSAMYRCASSLILVSDTQYFGPGTRLTVL.

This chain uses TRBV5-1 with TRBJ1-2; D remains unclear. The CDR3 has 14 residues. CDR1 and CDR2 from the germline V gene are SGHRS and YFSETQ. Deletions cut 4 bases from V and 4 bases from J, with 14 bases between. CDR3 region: CASSPSEGTYGYTF. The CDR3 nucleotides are TGCGCCAGCAGCCCCAGTGAGGGAACCTATGGCTACACCTTC.